The rows below give T cell receptor beta chains drawn from one sample of a study of identical twins. MiXCR was run by TCRdb on the 5' RACE reads, yielding one entry per CDR3 protein. The repertoire has some 1,700,000 distinct CDR3 sequences, 25% to 35% of them found once; the top ten carry about 0.3%. The sample comprised cord blood. The receptors derive from a newborn girl in good health. CDR3s include the opening cysteine and the closing phenylalanine or tryptophan. The order of the fields is J gene, clone size, D gene, V gene, CDR3 protein, CDR3 DNA. The D gene is left open where the match is weak. Clone sizes are given selectively: once, few, many, or a class where the clone is expanded.

>TRBJ2-7|few|TRBD2|TRBV20-1
CSAGSSGPPLYSYEQYF
TGCAGTGCGGGGTCTAGCGGTCCCCCATTATATTCCTACGAGCAGTACTTC
>TRBJ2-5|-|-|TRBV2
CATSDRLGAGTQYF
TGTGCCACTTCTGACAGACTAGGGGCTGGGACCCAGTACTTC
>TRBJ2-1|few|-|TRBV20-1
CSARGVDRFYNEQFF
TGCAGTGCTAGAGGGGTAGACAGGTTCTACAATGAGCAGTTCTTC
>TRBJ2-2|-|TRBD1|TRBV15
CATSKWGKRTGLFGELFF
TGTGCCACCAGCAAATGGGGGAAAAGGACAGGGTTGTTCGGGGAGCTGTTTTTT
>TRBJ2-7|-|TRBD1|TRBV10-3
CATKISPGTVDEQYF
TGTGCCACCAAAATAAGTCCCGGGACAGTGGACGAGCAGTACTTC
>TRBJ2-3|many|-|TRBV18
CASSYTDTQYF
TGTGCCAGCAGTTACACAGATACGCAGTATTTT
>TRBJ2-1|few|-|TRBV6-5
CASSYLPVDYNEQFF
TGTGCCAGCAGTTACCTCCCCGTAGACTACAATGAGCAGTTCTTC
>TRBJ2-2|once|TRBD2|TRBV12-3/TRBV12-4
CASRRSGTSKGGELFF
TGTGCCAGCAGACGTAGCGGGACTAGCAAGGGCGGGGAGCTGTTTTTT
>TRBJ2-1|-|TRBD2|TRBV5-4
CAKGLAGGVSSYNEQFF
TGTGCCAAGGGTCTAGCGGGAGGGGTGAGCTCCTACAATGAGCAGTTCTTC
>TRBJ2-7|many|-|TRBV29-1
CSVLVRGVTYEQYF
TGCAGCGTTTTAGTCAGGGGAGTAACCTACGAGCAGTACTTC
>TRBJ1-2|few|-|TRBV7-2
CASSFRASLAYGYTF
TGTGCCAGCAGCTTTCGGGCCAGTCTTGCCTATGGCTACACCTTC
>TRBJ2-3|few|-|TRBV20-1
CSARDARGTDTQYF
TGCAGTGCTAGAGACGCGCGCGGGACAGATACGCAGTATTTT
>TRBJ2-3|many|-|TRBV6-1
CASSEASTDTQYF
TGTGCCAGCAGTGAAGCTTCCACAGATACGCAGTATTTT
>TRBJ2-2|-|-|TRBV5-1
CASARALINTGELFF
TGCGCCAGTGCCAGGGCACTAATCAACACCGGGGAGCTGTTTTTT
>TRBJ2-7|-|-|TRBV5-1
CASTLSDEQYF
TGCGCCAGCACGCTGTCTGACGAGCAGTACTTC
>TRBJ1-2|-|-|TRBV19
CASSTGTYGYTF
TGTGCCAGTAGTACTGGGACCTATGGCTACACCTTC
>TRBJ2-5|-|-|TRBV2
CASRSRGGAQKTQYF
TGTGCCAGCAGATCGAGAGGCGGGGCCCAAAAGACCCAGTACTTC
>TRBJ2-7|-|TRBD2|TRBV27
CASSPDRGVSYEQYF
TGTGCCAGCAGTCCTGACCGGGGGGTTTCCTACGAGCAGTACTTC
>TRBJ2-3|-|TRBD2|TRBV2
CASSEAAAGLAGWGTDTQYF
TGTGCCAGCAGTGAAGCGGCCGCTGGACTAGCGGGCTGGGGCACAGATACGCAGTATTTT
>TRBJ2-7|-|TRBD2|TRBV7-8
CASSLSGLAVTPLLSYEQYF
TGTGCCAGCAGCTTAAGCGGACTAGCGGTCACACCCCTTCTCTCCTACGAGCAGTACTTC
>TRBJ2-1|many|TRBD2|TRBV5-1
CASSFSSGSGYNEQFF
TGCGCCAGCAGCTTCTCTAGCGGGAGTGGTTACAATGAGCAGTTCTTC
>TRBJ2-3|few|TRBD1|TRBV5-1
CASSLVGTGGADTQYF
TGCGCCAGCAGCTTGGTAGGGACAGGGGGCGCAGATACGCAGTATTTT
>TRBJ1-4|-|TRBD1|TRBV12-3/TRBV12-4
CASRTGASTNEKLFF
TGTGCCAGCAGGACAGGGGCGTCAACTAATGAAAAACTGTTTTTT
>TRBJ2-7|-|-|TRBV25-1
CASSPIRDTYEQYF
TGTGCCAGCAGTCCAATCCGGGACACCTACGAGCAGTACTTC
>TRBJ2-7|few|-|TRBV2
CASRASASSYEQYF
TGTGCCAGCAGGGCTAGCGCCAGCTCCTACGAGCAGTACTTC
>TRBJ2-1|-|TRBD1|TRBV7-9
CASSSGTGGVYYNEQFF
TGTGCCAGCAGCTCTGGGACAGGGGGGGTCTACTACAATGAGCAGTTCTTC
>TRBJ2-1|-|-|TRBV10-3
CAISGGRRGNEQFF
TGTGCCATCAGTGGCGGCAGAAGGGGCAATGAGCAGTTCTTC
>TRBJ1-1|few|TRBD1|TRBV29-1
CSVEDHRGPAEAFF
TGCAGCGTTGAAGACCACAGGGGGCCGGCTGAAGCTTTCTTT
>TRBJ1-1|few|-|TRBV6-6
CASSYSQAGNTEAFF
TGTGCCAGCAGTTACTCACAGGCGGGTAACACTGAAGCTTTCTTT
>TRBJ2-1|-|-|TRBV20-1
CSARDPIRLGRSYNEQFF
TGCAGTGCTAGAGACCCGATCCGGCTTGGGCGGAGCTACAATGAGCAGTTCTTC
>TRBJ2-7|-|TRBD1|TRBV2
CASSESGGRIYEQYF
TGTGCCAGCAGTGAATCAGGGGGCAGGATCTACGAGCAGTACTTC
>TRBJ2-1|-|TRBD1|TRBV24-1
CATSELTGDGQFF
TGTGCCACCAGTGAGCTGACAGGGGATGGGCAGTTCTTC
>TRBJ2-1|few|-|TRBV13
CASSWESYNEQFF
TGTGCCAGCAGCTGGGAGTCCTACAATGAGCAGTTCTTC
>TRBJ1-1|-|TRBD1|TRBV27
CASSLCVGQGAEAFF
TGTGCCAGCAGTTTATGTGTCGGACAGGGGGCTGAAGCTTTCTTT
>TRBJ1-1|few|-|TRBV20-1
CSASRGLSNTEAFF
TGCAGTGCTAGCCGCGGACTGTCGAACACTGAAGCTTTCTTT
>TRBJ2-1|once|-|TRBV12-3/TRBV12-4
CASRSKLNEQFF
TGTGCCAGCAGATCCAAACTCAATGAGCAGTTCTTC
>TRBJ1-6|-|-|TRBV28
CASSPPDSPPHF
TGTGCCAGCAGCCCTCCTGATTCACCCCCCCACTTT
>TRBJ2-1|-|TRBD2|TRBV3-1
CASSPGLDSRDEQFF
TGTGCCAGCAGCCCAGGACTAGACAGCCGTGATGAGCAGTTCTTC
>TRBJ1-5|few|-|TRBV6-2/TRBV6-3
CASSWRPYNQPQHF
TGTGCCAGCAGTTGGAGGCCTTACAATCAGCCCCAGCATTTT
>TRBJ2-3|few|-|TRBV15
CATSRGVRSRYTDTQYF
TGTGCCACCAGCAGAGGAGTTCGGAGCCGGTACACAGATACGCAGTATTTT
>TRBJ1-5|few|-|TRBV7-2
CASSPRFLQPQHF
TGTGCCAGCAGCCCCAGGTTCCTTCAGCCCCAGCATTTT
>TRBJ1-5|few|TRBD1|TRBV6-6
CASSYSRTGTGNQPQHF
TGTGCCAGCAGTTACTCGAGAACCGGGACAGGCAATCAGCCCCAGCATTTT
>TRBJ2-7|-|-|TRBV20-1
CSARGAGRTYEQYF
TGCAGTGCGAGGGGAGCCGGGCGGACCTACGAGCAGTACTTC
>TRBJ2-3|few|-|TRBV20-1
CSARVWRGWADTQYF
TGCAGTGCTAGAGTTTGGAGGGGGTGGGCAGATACGCAGTATTTT
>TRBJ2-1|few|-|TRBV28
CASSSLRVIQQAEQFF
TGTGCCAGCAGCTCTCTTAGAGTCATCCAACAGGCTGAGCAGTTCTTC
>TRBJ2-3|-|-|TRBV7-2
CASSLTGVDTQDF
TGTGCCAGCAGCTTAACGGGAGTAGATACGCAGGATTTT
>TRBJ2-7|few|TRBD1|TRBV27
CASSLRPDRVYEQYF
TGTGCCAGCAGTTTAAGACCGGACAGGGTCTACGAGCAGTACTTC
>TRBJ2-7|few|TRBD2|TRBV4-1
CASSQGVAGAISYEQYF
TGCGCCAGCAGCCAAGGGGTAGCGGGAGCGATCTCCTACGAGCAGTACTTC
>TRBJ1-2|-|-|TRBV12-3/TRBV12-4
CASLGGVGYTF
TGTGCCAGTCTAGGGGGTGTTGGCTACACCTTC
>TRBJ1-6|-|TRBD1|TRBV6-6
CASSSSQGPYNSPLHF
TGTGCCAGCAGTTCTTCACAGGGGCCCTATAATTCACCCCTCCACTTT
>TRBJ2-1|-|TRBD2|TRBV6-5
CASSYLLAGGYEQFF
TGTGCCAGCAGTTACCTCCTAGCGGGAGGGTATGAGCAGTTCTTC
>TRBJ2-3|-|TRBD2|TRBV10-2
CASNELGGALTDTQYF
TGCGCCAGCAACGAACTCGGGGGGGCCTTAACAGATACGCAGTATTTT
>TRBJ1-5|-|-|TRBV3-1
CASSHSTDNQPQHF
TGTGCCAGCAGCCATAGCACAGACAATCAGCCCCAGCATTTT
>TRBJ1-1|-|TRBD1|TRBV4-2
CASSQDRRGLRNTEAFF
TGTGCCAGCAGCCAAGATCGAAGGGGGCTAAGGAACACTGAAGCTTTCTTT